This TCR beta chain derives from a study of CD8+ T cells in alopecia areata. In the study overall: Tofacitinib continued for 6 to 18 months and was then withheld for 6 months.

Study-wide findings and caveats: Tofacitinib significantly decreased scalp clonality and expanded CD8+ clones among top 100. TCR sharing was clearer in mice than between patients, perhaps partly owing to patient HLA diversity.

As regards this clone: Its antigen is unknown.

In each case, RNA was isolated and then reverse transcribed into cDNA as the sequencing template. Clones were read by immunoSEQ multiplex PCR, and TCRdb kept only the in-frame ones, dropping some. The sample shows about 190,000 clones, 64% of them seen only once. Specified treatment: oral pan-JAK inhibitor, 5-10 mg twice daily. Those with alopecia areata gave lesional scalp punch biopsies and peripheral blood. The germline CDR1 and CDR2 sequences are MGHDK and SYGVNS. V lost 3 bases to trimming and J lost 6 bases, with 14 bases between them. The CDR3 runs 14 residues. The origin of this receptor is a human donor with alopecia areata. The specimen comprised CD4+ T cells sorted from blood, sampled at week 4, from a patient treated with tofacitinib. V is TRBV25-1 and J is TRBJ1-2; D is perhaps TRBD1 (5 bases). CDR3 amino acids: CASSEGRGHHGYTF. CDR3 DNA sequence: TGTGCCAGCAGTGAGGGGCGAGGTCATCATGGCTACACCTTC.